Below, one TCR beta chain is given with its context. Its antigen remains unidentified. This entry belongs to a study of cytomegalovirus exposure and HLA in healthy donors. Findings of the study overall: Common viral pathogens seemed, in a later analysis, to connect with several of the most significant clusters. TCR beta V segments were, for the most part, productive about 87% or about 30% of the time in an earlier analysis.

V lost 0 bases, J lost 5 bases, and 11 bases lay in between. The germline V gene encodes CDR1 SGDLS and CDR2 YYNGEE. CDR3 size: 14 residues. PCR was performed using 60 Vbeta and 13 Jbeta primers. TCRdb keeps only in-frame clones here, not all; method: immunoSEQ multiplex PCR. The repertoire holds 150,000 to 200,000 clones, roughly 85% seen once, with more than 13% in the top ten. The receptor was derived from a man aged 50 to 60 in good health and CMV-seropositive. Sequenced sample: PBMCs. J is TRBJ2-5 and V is TRBV9, with D tentatively TRBD2 (5 bases). As DNA, the CDR3 is TGTGCCAGCAGCGTAGATTCCGGGATGGAGACCCAGTACTTC. This gives the protein CASSVDSGMETQYF.